This TCR beta chain was recorded in a study of blood T cells in healthy people across ages. A J-beta primer mix and a sample-barcoded 5' primer were used in a second PCR of roughly 6 to 11 cycles. TCRdb reprocessed the 5' RACE reads with MiXCR, giving one entry per CDR3 protein. Found here are some 1.6 million distinct CDR3 sequences, 30% to 35% of them singletons; the top ten hold 10% to 12%. The V end lost 3 bases, the J end lost 3 bases, and 9 bases lay between the germline ends. Germline CDR1 reads LNHDA; CDR2 reads SQIVND (reference sequence). The CDR3 sequence is 13 residues long. Healthy Caucasians from Russia aged about 6 to 100 served as donors. This clonotype turned up a few times. The antigen remains unidentified. Whole-study findings and limits: There were more naive CD4+ cells and higher diversity in long-lived donors than in aged donors.

This TCR was sampled from a woman aged 25-40 years in good health. The rearrangement joins TRBV19 to TRBJ2-7; D perhaps matches TRBD2 (5 bases). Sequencing was carried out using blood. CDR3 sequence (DNA): TGTGCCAGTAGTATTGGCGGGCTCTACGAGCAGTACTTC. Translated: CASSIGGLYEQYF. Full variable domain (remainder filled in from reference TRBV19 and TRBJ2-7): DGGITQSPKYLFRKEGQNVTLSCEQNLNHDAMYWYRQDPGQGLRLIYYSQIVNDFQKGDIAEGYSVSREKKESFPLTVTSAQKNPTAFYLCASSIGGLYEQYFGPGTRLTVT.